This T cell receptor beta chain was identified during a study of cytomegalovirus exposure and HLA in healthy donors. Unmatched junction bases numbered 10, after V lost 7 bases and J lost 1 base. CDR1 SGHTA and CDR2 FQGNSA come from the germline V gene. The CDR3 covers 16 residues. To note about this clone: Its antigen remains unidentified.

TCRdb keeps only in-frame clones here, not all; method: immunoSEQ multiplex PCR. This table holds 90,000 to 100,000 clones, roughly 92% found once. General observations from the study: In vitro experiments confirmed that three CMV-associated chains were specific for CMV antigens.

The chain is built from TRBV7-2 and TRBJ2-1; 7 bases agree with TRBD1. Specimen: PBMCs. The sequence came from a woman aged 25 to 39 in good health and CMV-seropositive. As DNA, the CDR3 is TGTGCCAGCACCCTCCCGACAGGGCTTTCCTACAATGAGCAGTTCTTC. Its translation: CASTLPTGLSYNEQFF.